Following are 17 T cell receptor beta chains from one sample sequenced in a study of STAT3 mutations in large granular lymphocyte leukemia. Regarding the study as a whole: Every T-cell large granular lymphocyte leukemia patient had at least one immunodominant TCR beta clonotype.

Repertoires were generated with immunoSEQ multiplex PCR, while TCRdb's copy carries only in-frame clones and drops some. The table lists 15,000 to 20,000 clones, roughly 86% of them singletons. Their target antigens are unknown. The source material was peripheral blood mononuclear cells. The receptor set was obtained from a man aged 50-60 years with T-cell large granular lymphocyte leukemia. Some clones in this sample may be carry-over from other donors' samples.

The rearrangement joins TRBV9 to TRBJ1-2; D gene unclear. Germline CDR1 SGDLS, CDR2 YYNGEE. V lost 0 bases to trimming and J lost 5 bases, with 14 bases between them. CDR3 length: 15 residues. DNA of the CDR3: TGTGCCAGCAGCGTAGGTACAGAGCTAGGGTATGGCTACACCTTC. This encodes CASSVGTELGYGYTF.

The gene calls are TRBV28 and TRBJ1-5; 7 nucleotides line up with TRBD1. Germline V gene data show CDR1 as MDHEN and CDR2 as SYDVKM. This CDR3 spans 14 amino acids. The trim removed 3 bases at V and 6 bases at J, leaving 5 bases unmatched. Here the CDR3 DNA reads TGTGCCAGCAGTTTGGTACAGGGGCGTCAGCCCCAGCATTTT. This translates into CASSLVQGRQPQHF.

The chain employs TRBV7-9 and TRBJ1-4; no clear D. CDR3 length: 12 amino acids. The V end was cut by 5 bases, the J end by 7 bases, with 8 bases between. Germline values: CDR1 SEHNR, CDR2 FQNEAQ (reference sequence). The CDR3 sequence is CASSPTLEKLFF. Written as DNA, the CDR3 is TGTGCCAGCAGCCCGACCCTTGAAAAACTGTTTTTT.

The chain couples TRBV5-6 to TRBJ2-2, with 7 bases that match TRBD1. With 0 bases clipped from V and 6 bases from J, the junction kept 8 bases outside the gene matches. This CDR3 region has 16 residues. Germline assignment: CDR1 SGHDT and CDR2 YYEEEE. The DNA for the CDR3 is TGTGCCAGCAGCTTGGGACAGGGCTTTCTCTCCGGGGAGCTGTTTTTT. Protein sequence: CASSLGQGFLSGELFF.

The genes are TRBV5-4 and TRBJ2-3; D may be TRBD1 or TRBD2 (5 bases each). Trimming took 4 bases from V and 4 from J, leaving 16 bases between them. This CDR3 spans 15 amino acids. Germline loops: CDR1 SGHNT, CDR2 YYREEE (reference sequence). The CDR3 DNA sequence: TGTGCCAGCAGCCCCAAAGCGAGGGGACCAGATACGCAGTATTTT. Translating gives CASSPKARGPDTQYF.

The chain carries TRBV27 and TRBJ2-2; 7 bases map to TRBD1. CDR1 and CDR2 from the germline V gene are MNHEY and SMNVEV (reference sequence). After removal of 0 bases from V and 0 bases from J, the junction contained 1 base not matched to a gene. This CDR3 region has 16 residues. The chain's CDR3 is CASSLSGGANTGELFF. In nucleotides, the CDR3 is TGTGCCAGCAGTTTATCAGGGGGCGCGAACACCGGGGAGCTGTTTTTT.

This clone showed up just once. The chain links TRBV29-1 to TRBJ2-3, with TRBD2 matching over 9 bases. The germline CDR1 and CDR2 sequences are SQVTM and ANQGSEA. Trimming at V came to 1 base and at J to 7 bases, leaving 3 bases not matched to a gene. CDR3 length: 13 residues. This CDR3 reads CSVEGSGRNTQYF. The CDR3 DNA reads TGCAGCGTTGAAGGTAGCGGGAGAAATACGCAGTATTTT.

This clone appeared a few times. At the DNA level, this CDR3 is encoded by other sequences in the same sample as well. The CDR3 DNA reads TGTGCCAGCAGCCAAGATCTAGCGGGGGCCTACAATGAGCAGTTCTTC. Protein: CASSQDLAGAYNEQFF. J is TRBJ2-1 and V is TRBV4-2; TRBD2 matches 10 bases. Trimming cost V 0 bases and J 2 bases; bases outside gene matches: 1. CDR3 length: 16 amino acids. The germline gives CDR1 LGHNA, CDR2 YNFKEQ.

This chain connects TRBV23-1 to TRBJ2-7; 8 bases line up with TRBD1. TRBV23-1 is designated an ORF whose function remains uncertain. The CDR3 is 14 amino acids. Trimming cost V 2 bases and J 6 bases; bases outside gene matches: 6. CDR3 amino acids: CASSQRGQVREQYF. The CDR3 DNA follows: TGCGCCAGCAGTCAAAGGGGACAGGTCCGCGAGCAGTACTTC.

The chain links TRBV18 to TRBJ2-7; a weak D match, TRBD2 (6 bases). Germline CDR1 KGHSH, CDR2 LQKENI. The CDR3 spans 14 residues. Between the trimmed V and J ends, which lost 3 bases and 4 bases, there was a span of 13 bases. CDR3 sequence: CASSPAQEGYEQYF. In DNA form, the CDR3 reads TGTGCCAGCTCACCGGCCCAGGAGGGTTACGAGCAGTACTTC.

J is TRBJ2-4 and V is TRBV5-1; 13 positions match TRBD2. J lost 8 bases, V lost 3 bases, and 14 bases had no gene match. Germline CDR1 reads SGHRS; CDR2 reads YFSETQ. This CDR3 has 18 amino acids. CDR3 nucleotides: TGCGCCAGCAGCTGGACTAGCGGGAGTGTCGAGGCCAAGGACATTCAGTACTTC. Its translation is CASSWTSGSVEAKDIQYF.

The rearrangement uses TRBV10-3 and TRBJ2-7, with 10 bases matching TRBD1. Trimming at V came to 4 bases and at J to 6 bases, leaving 12 bases not matched to a gene. Germline CDR1 ENHRY, CDR2 SYGVKD. This CDR3 is 16 amino acids long. The CDR3 here is CAISVGVTGTGVEQYF. The DNA for the CDR3 is TGTGCCATCAGTGTGGGGGTTACCGGGACAGGGGTCGAGCAGTACTTC.

The chain is built from TRBV10-3 and TRBJ2-7, with a possible D match to TRBD1 (6 bases). The tail of the sequence fits TRBJ2-5 better, so the J call may be wrong. CDR3 length: 13 residues. Per germline, CDR1 ENHRY and CDR2 SYGVKD. In DNA, the CDR3 is TGTGCCATCAGTGAGACCGGACAGCGGACCCAGTACTTC. Amino acids: CAISETGQRTQYF.

The J gene is TRBJ2-2, the V gene TRBV7-3, with D possibly TRBD2 on 6 matching bases. The CDR3 loop spans 18 amino acids. V gave up 0 bases and J gave up 5 bases, with 19 bases separating them. The germline V gene has CDR1 SGHTA and CDR2 FQGTGA. CDR3 sequence: CASSLTKAWQGGTGELFF. CDR3 nucleotides: TGTGCCAGCAGCTTAACAAAGGCCTGGCAGGGAGGAACCGGGGAGCTGTTTTTT.

Only a few counts were recorded for this clone. The chain couples TRBV1 to TRBJ2-7; TRBD2 was called by the table and not checked on the DNA. TRBV1 counts as a pseudogene. This CDR3 is 20 amino acids long. CDR3 residues: CTSSQLPAPPGTSDPYEQYF. The CDR3 bases are TGCACCAGCAGCCAACTACCTGCCCCGCCCGGGACTAGCGACCCCTACGAGCAGTACTTC.

This chain links TRBV20-1 with TRBJ2-1; D is undetermined. Germline V lookup: CDR1 DFQATT, CDR2 SNEGSKA (reference sequence). V lost 6 bases and J 7 bases, leaving 7 bases between the germline ends. The CDR3 has 10 amino acids. CDR3: CSAVENEQFF. The CDR3 coding sequence is TGCAGTGCCGTGGAGAATGAGCAGTTCTTC.

This chain links TRBV4-1 with TRBJ2-5; 7 nucleotides line up with TRBD1. This CDR3 has 15 residues. The J segment lost 0 bases and the V segment lost 4 bases, leaving 5 bases of the junction unmatched. Germline lookup yields CDR1 MGHRA and CDR2 YSYEKL. The CDR3 region is CASSLGQAYQETQYF. For the CDR3, the DNA is TGCGCCAGCAGCCTCGGACAGGCGTACCAAGAGACCCAGTACTTC.